This TCR beta chain is from a study of kidney transplant recipient with SARS-CoV-2 infection. In the case of this clonotype: This sequence may be a read error, since a much larger clone differs from it by one base.

CDR1 and CDR2 (germline): SGHAT, FQNNGV. Germline trimming cut 5 bases from V and 4 bases from J; bases unmatched to any gene: 8. CDR3 length equals 15 residues. One entry per CDR3 protein, called by TCRdb with MiXCR from the reads. The sample shows approximately 240,000 distinct CDR3 sequences, around 30% of them seen only once. This TCR derives from a male patient in his thirties who had COVID-19 and was a kidney transplant recipient. A share of the T cells may be of graft donor origin. The sample was a blood sample, taken at baseline and on day 111 from a kidney transplant recipient. The J gene is TRBJ2-5, the V gene TRBV11-2, with 9 bases matching TRBD1. The CDR3 sequence is CASSQGQGGSETQYF. The CDR3 nucleotides are TGTGCCAGCAGCCAGGGACAGGGTGGGTCAGAGACCCAGTACTTC. Full variable domain (rest looked up from reference TRBV11-2 and TRBJ2-5): EAGVAQSPRYKIIEKRQSVAFWCNPISGHATLYWYQQILGQGPKLLIQFQNNGVVDDSQLPKDRFSAERLKGVDSTLKIQPAKLEDSAVYLCASSQGQGGSETQYFGPGTRLLVL.